This paragraph covers one T cell receptor beta chain sequence. V was clipped by 1 base and J by 5 bases; unmatched bases: 8. Germline V gene sequence: CDR1 SGHNT, CDR2 YYREEE (reference sequence). This CDR3 has 15 amino acids. Clones were sequenced by immunoSEQ multiplex PCR, and TCRdb holds only the in-frame ones, with some missing. This sample carries 91,000 or so clones, approximately 95% of them seen once, and the ten largest clones take roughly 0.28%. The entry originates in a study of technical replicates of blood from a few donors. This chain uses TRBV5-4 with TRBJ1-1; 7 bases map to TRBD1. Sequenced: T cells isolated from PBMCs. This TCR was sampled from a human donor in good health. The CDR3 DNA is TGTGCCAGCAGCTTGCGCGGCAGGGGGAGAACTGAAGCTTTCTTT. Amino acids: CASSLRGRGRTEAFF.